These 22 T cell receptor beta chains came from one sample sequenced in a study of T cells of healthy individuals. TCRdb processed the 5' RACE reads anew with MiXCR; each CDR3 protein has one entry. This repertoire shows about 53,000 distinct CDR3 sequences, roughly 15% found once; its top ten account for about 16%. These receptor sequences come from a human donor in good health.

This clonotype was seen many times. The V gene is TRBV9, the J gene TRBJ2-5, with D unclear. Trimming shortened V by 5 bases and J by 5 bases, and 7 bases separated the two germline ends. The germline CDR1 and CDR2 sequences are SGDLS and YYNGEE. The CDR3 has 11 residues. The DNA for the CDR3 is TGTGCCAGCAGTTCAGCGGAGACCCAGTACTTC. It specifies CASSSAETQYF.

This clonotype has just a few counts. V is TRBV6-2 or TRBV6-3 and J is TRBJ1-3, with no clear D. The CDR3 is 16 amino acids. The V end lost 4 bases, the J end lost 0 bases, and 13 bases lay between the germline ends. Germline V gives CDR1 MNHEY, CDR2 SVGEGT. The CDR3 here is CASSWIRSPSGNTIYF. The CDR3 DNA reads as TGTGCCAGCAGTTGGATACGGTCTCCCTCTGGAAACACCATATATTTT.

The CDR3 DNA reads as TGTGCCAGCAGTTTAGGCAGCATCTATGGCTACACCTTC. Translating it yields CASSLGSIYGYTF. The chain links TRBV12-3 or TRBV12-4 to TRBJ1-2; unclear D gene. The CDR3 runs 13 residues. The V end was cut by 1 base, the J end by 4 bases, with 7 bases between.

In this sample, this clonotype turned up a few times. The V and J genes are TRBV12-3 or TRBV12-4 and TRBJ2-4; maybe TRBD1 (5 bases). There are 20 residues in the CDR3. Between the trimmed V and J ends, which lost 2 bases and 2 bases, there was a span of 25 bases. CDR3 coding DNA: TGTGCCAGCAGTTTAAGGGGCGGTGGCAGATCCTTCGATACCAAAAACATTCAGTACTTC. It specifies CASSLRGGGRSFDTKNIQYF.

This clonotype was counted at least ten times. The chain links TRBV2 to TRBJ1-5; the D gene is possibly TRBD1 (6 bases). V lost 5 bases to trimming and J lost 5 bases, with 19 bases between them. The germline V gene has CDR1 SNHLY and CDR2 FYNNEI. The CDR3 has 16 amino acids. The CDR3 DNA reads TGTGCCAGCAGTTGTTCAACAACAGGGTCCGATCAGCCCCAGCATTTT. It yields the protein CASSCSTTGSDQPQHF.

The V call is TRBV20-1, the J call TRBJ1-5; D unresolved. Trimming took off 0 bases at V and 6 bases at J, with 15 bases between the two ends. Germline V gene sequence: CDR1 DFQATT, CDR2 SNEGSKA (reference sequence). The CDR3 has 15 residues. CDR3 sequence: CSARDPDRISQPQHF. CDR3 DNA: TGCAGTGCTAGAGACCCCGACCGGATAAGTCAGCCCCAGCATTTT.

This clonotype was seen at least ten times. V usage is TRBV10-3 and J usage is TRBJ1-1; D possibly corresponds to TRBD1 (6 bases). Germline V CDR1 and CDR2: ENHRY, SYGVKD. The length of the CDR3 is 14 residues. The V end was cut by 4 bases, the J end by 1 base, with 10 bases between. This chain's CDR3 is CAISGTARNTEAFF. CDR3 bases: TGTGCCATCAGTGGGACAGCGAGGAACACTGAAGCTTTCTTT.

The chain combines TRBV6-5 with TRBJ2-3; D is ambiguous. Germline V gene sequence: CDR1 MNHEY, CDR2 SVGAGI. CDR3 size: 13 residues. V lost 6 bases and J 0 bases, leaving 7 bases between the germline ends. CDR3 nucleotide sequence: TGTGCCAGCAGATATGGGAGCACAGATACGCAGTATTTT. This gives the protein CASRYGSTDTQYF.

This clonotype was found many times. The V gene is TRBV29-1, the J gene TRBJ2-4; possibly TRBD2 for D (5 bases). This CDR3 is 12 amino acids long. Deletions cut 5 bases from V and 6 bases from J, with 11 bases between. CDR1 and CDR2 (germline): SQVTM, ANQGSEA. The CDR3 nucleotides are TGCAGCGTTCGGGGTGGGGTAAACATTCAGTACTTC. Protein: CSVRGGVNIQYF.

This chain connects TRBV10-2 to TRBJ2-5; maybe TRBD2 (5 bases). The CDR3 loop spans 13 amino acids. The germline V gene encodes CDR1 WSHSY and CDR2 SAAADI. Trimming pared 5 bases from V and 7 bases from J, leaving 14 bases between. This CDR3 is CASSPSMAGTQYF. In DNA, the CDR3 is TGCGCCAGCAGTCCTAGCATGGCAGGGACCCAGTACTTC.

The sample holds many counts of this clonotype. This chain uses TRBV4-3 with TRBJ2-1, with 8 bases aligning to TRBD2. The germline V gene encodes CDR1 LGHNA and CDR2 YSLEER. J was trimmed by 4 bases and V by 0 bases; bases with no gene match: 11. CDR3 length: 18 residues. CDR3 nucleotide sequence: TGCGCCAGCAGCCAAGATTCTTCGACGGGAGGGCGATACAATGAGCAGTTCTTC. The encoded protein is CASSQDSSTGGRYNEQFF.

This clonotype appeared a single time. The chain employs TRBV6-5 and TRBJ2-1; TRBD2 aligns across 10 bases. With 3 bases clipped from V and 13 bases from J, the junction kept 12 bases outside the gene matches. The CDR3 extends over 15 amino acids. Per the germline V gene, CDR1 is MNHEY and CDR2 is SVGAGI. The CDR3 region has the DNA TGTGCCAGCAGTTATCTCCTAGCGGGGGACGAGACCCAGTTCTTC. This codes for CASSYLLAGDETQFF.

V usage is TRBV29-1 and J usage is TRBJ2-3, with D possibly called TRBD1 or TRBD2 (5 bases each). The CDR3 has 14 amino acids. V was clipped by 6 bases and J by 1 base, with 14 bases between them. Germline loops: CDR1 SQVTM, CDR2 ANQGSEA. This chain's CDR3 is CSVNGGDGTDTQYF. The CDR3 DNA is TGCAGCGTGAATGGGGGAGATGGCACAGATACGCAGTATTTT.

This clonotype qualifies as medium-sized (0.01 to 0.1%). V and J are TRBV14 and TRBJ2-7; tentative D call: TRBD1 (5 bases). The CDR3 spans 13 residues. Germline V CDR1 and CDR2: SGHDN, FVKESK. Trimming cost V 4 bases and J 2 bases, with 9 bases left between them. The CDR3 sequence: CASSPRVAYEQYF. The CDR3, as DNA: TGTGCCAGCAGCCCCAGGGTGGCCTACGAGCAGTACTTC.

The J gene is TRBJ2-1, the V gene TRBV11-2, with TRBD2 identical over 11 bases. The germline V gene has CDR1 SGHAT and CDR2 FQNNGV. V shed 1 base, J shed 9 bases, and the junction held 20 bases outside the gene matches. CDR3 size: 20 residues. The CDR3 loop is CASSLGTSGRGSKAIGEQFF. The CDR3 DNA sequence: TGTGCCAGCAGCTTAGGGACTAGCGGGCGAGGCAGTAAGGCCATAGGTGAGCAGTTCTTC.

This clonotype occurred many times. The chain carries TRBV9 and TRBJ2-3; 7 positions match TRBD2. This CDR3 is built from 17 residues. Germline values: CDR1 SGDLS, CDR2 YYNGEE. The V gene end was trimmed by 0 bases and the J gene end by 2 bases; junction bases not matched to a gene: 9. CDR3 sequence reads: CASSVGEGTTNTDTQYF. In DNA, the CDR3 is TGTGCCAGCAGCGTAGGGGAGGGGACCACTAACACAGATACGCAGTATTTT. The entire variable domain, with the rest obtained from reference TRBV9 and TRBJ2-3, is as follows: DSGVTQTPKHLITATGQRVTLRCSPRSGDLSVYWYQQSLDQGLQFLIQYYNGEERAKGNILERFSAQQFPDLHSELNLSSLELGDSALYFCASSVGEGTTNTDTQYFGPGTRLTVL.

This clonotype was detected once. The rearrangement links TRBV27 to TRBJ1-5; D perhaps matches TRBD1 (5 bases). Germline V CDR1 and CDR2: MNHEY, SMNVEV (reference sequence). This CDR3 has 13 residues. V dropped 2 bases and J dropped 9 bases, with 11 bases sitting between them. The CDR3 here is CASSLGGGWPQHF. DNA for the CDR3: TGTGCCAGCAGTTTAGGGGGGGGGTGGCCCCAGCATTTT.

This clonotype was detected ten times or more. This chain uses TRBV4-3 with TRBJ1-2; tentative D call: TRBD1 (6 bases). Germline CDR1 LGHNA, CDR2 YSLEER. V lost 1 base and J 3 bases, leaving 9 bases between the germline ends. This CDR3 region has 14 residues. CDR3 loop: CASSQGTDDYGYTF. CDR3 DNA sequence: TGCGCCAGCAGCCAAGGGACAGACGACTATGGCTACACCTTC.

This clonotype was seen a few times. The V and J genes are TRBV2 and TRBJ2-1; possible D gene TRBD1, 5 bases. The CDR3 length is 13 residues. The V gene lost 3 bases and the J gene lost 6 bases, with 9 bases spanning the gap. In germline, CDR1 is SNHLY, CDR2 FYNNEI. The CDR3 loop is CASSDGRVNEQFF. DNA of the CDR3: TGTGCCAGCAGTGACGGCAGGGTCAATGAGCAGTTCTTC.

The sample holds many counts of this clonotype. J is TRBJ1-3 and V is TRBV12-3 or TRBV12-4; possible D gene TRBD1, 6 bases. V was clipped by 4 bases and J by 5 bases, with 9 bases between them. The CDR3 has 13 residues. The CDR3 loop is CASSSGVRNTIYF. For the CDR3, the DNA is TGTGCCAGCAGTTCAGGGGTCCGAAACACCATATATTTT.

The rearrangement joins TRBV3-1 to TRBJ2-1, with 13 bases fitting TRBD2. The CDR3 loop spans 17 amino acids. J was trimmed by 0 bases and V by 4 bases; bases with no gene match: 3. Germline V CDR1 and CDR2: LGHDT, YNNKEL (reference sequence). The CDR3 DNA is TGTGCCAGCAGCCGCGGACTAGCGGGAGTCTCCTACAATGAGCAGTTCTTC. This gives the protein CASSRGLAGVSYNEQFF.

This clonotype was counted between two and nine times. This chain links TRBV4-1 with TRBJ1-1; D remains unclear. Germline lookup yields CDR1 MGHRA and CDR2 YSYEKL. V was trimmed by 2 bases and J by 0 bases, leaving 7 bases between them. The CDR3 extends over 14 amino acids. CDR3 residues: CASSQTKLNTEAFF. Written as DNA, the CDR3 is TGCGCCAGCAGCCAAACTAAATTGAACACTGAAGCTTTCTTT.